These 16 T cell receptor beta chains were sequenced from one sample in a study of CD8 T cells in Susac syndrome. The RNA input was about 0.45 to 1 ug, and it was reverse transcribed with random hexamers. TCRdb re-analysed the immunoSEQ multiplex PCR reads in MiXCR, keeping a single row per CDR3 protein. This table holds roughly 400,000 distinct CDR3 sequences, more than 80% found once. Source material: CD8+ T cells from PBMCs. Every receptor here comes from a human donor with multiple sclerosis.

The chain joins TRBV28 to TRBJ1-1; the match to TRBD1 covers 7 bases. Germline lookup yields CDR1 MDHEN and CDR2 SYDVKM. J lost 5 bases, V lost 2 bases, and 5 bases had no gene match. This CDR3 has 14 amino acids. The CDR3 DNA is TGTGCCAGCAGTTTAGGCAGGGGGACGACTGAAGCTTTCTTT. This codes for CASSLGRGTTEAFF.

The chain is built from TRBV13 and TRBJ2-7; weak D call: TRBD1 (6 bases). This CDR3 spans 19 amino acids. Looked up from germline, CDR1 is PRHDT and CDR2 is FYEKMQ (reference sequence). Trimming took 1 base from V and 0 from J, leaving 22 bases between them. CDR3 amino acids: CASSLATHFTGISSYEQYF. CDR3 DNA sequence: TGTGCCAGCAGCTTAGCAACACATTTTACAGGGATTAGCTCCTACGAGCAGTACTTC. The full variable domain, completed using reference TRBV13 and TRBJ2-7, is AAGVIQSPRHLIKEKRETATLKCYPIPRHDTVYWYQQGPGQDPQFLISFYEKMQSDKGSIPDRFSAQQFSDYHSELNMSSLELGDSALYFCASSLATHFTGISSYEQYFGPGTRLTVT.

The chain joins TRBV4-1 to TRBJ1-4; 8 nucleotides match TRBD1. V was pared by 2 bases and J by 5 bases, with 4 bases of the junction left unmatched. The V gene's germline CDR1 is MGHRA and CDR2 YSYEKL. This CDR3 contains 15 residues. This CDR3 reads CASSQPGTGNEKLFF. The DNA of the CDR3 is TGCGCCAGCAGCCAACCCGGGACAGGAAATGAAAAACTGTTTTTT.

This clonotype was seen more than once but under ten times. The chain uses TRBV6-5 and TRBJ2-7; D remains ambiguous. The CDR3 is made up of 15 amino acids. Germline V gene data show CDR1 as MNHEY and CDR2 as SVGAGI. Trimming removed 0 bases from V and 2 bases from J, with 11 bases in between. CDR3 residues: CASSYSKQTPYEQYF. The CDR3 DNA reads TGTGCCAGCAGTTACTCGAAGCAGACCCCCTACGAGCAGTACTTC.

The chain recombines TRBV5-1 with TRBJ2-7; 11 bases are a match to TRBD1. The CDR3 consists of 14 residues. The V and J ends lost 3 bases and 4 bases, in that order; junction bases with no gene match: 3. Germline V gene data show CDR1 as SGHRS and CDR2 as YFSETQ. The CDR3 loop is CASSWTGGEYEQYF. CDR3 DNA: TGCGCCAGCAGCTGGACAGGGGGCGAATACGAGCAGTACTTC.

V usage is TRBV5-1 and J usage is TRBJ2-7, with 8 bases identical to TRBD1. V shed 3 bases and J 2 bases; nucleotides not matched to a gene: 10. From germline, CDR1 is SGHRS and CDR2 YFSETQ. The CDR3 length is 16 residues. The CDR3 DNA sequence: TGCGCCAGCAGCTGGAAGACAGGGGAGGTCCCCTACGAGCAGTACTTC. This gives the protein CASSWKTGEVPYEQYF. Combining the CDR3 with reference TRBV5-1 and TRBJ2-7 gives the whole variable domain KAGVTQTPRYLIKTRGQQVTLSCSPISGHRSVSWYQQTPGQGLQFLFEYFSETQRNKGNFPGRFSGRQFSNSRSEMNVSTLELGDSALYLCASSWKTGEVPYEQYFGPGTRLTVT.

V and J are TRBV11-2 and TRBJ1-2, with 7 bases that match TRBD1. CDR1 and CDR2 from the germline V gene are SGHAT and FQNNGV. This CDR3 is 12 amino acids long. Unmatched junction bases numbered 4, after V lost 4 bases and J lost 8 bases. For the CDR3, the DNA is TGTGCCAGCAGCTCCACAGGGGTAGGCTACACCTTC. Protein: CASSSTGVGYTF.

The V gene is TRBV5-4, the J gene TRBJ1-2; a possible D gene is TRBD1 (5 bases). Germline CDR1 reads SGHNT; CDR2 reads YYREEE (reference sequence). The ends were cut back, 0 bases at V and 8 bases at J, with 8 bases in the middle. The CDR3 is made up of 12 amino acids. CDR3 coding DNA: TGTGCCAGCAGCTTGGTAGGGGCCGGCTACACCTTC. Its translation: CASSLVGAGYTF.

The chain employs TRBV5-1 and TRBJ1-2; the match to TRBD1 covers 7 bases. CDR1 and CDR2 from the germline V gene are SGHRS and YFSETQ. Trimming at V came to 3 bases and at J to 2 bases, leaving 7 bases not matched to a gene. This CDR3 contains 15 residues. Here the CDR3 DNA reads TGCGCCAGCAGCTCACAGGGGCCTGAAAACTATGGCTACACCTTC. Its translation is CASSSQGPENYGYTF.

J is TRBJ1-1 and V is TRBV30; 7 bases are a match to TRBD1. CDR3 size: 13 residues. Losses at the gene ends were 5 bases for V and 0 bases for J; bases not matched to a gene: 3. Germline V gene data show CDR1 as GTSNPN and CDR2 as SVGIG (reference sequence). CDR3 residues: CAWGTDMNTEAFF. CDR3 coding DNA: TGTGCCTGGGGGACAGACATGAACACTGAAGCTTTCTTT.

The V call is TRBV5-1, the J call TRBJ2-1; D remains ambiguous. Trimming cost V 0 bases and J 4 bases, with 11 bases left between them. This CDR3 contains 15 residues. Per the germline V gene, CDR1 is SGHRS and CDR2 is YFSETQ. The CDR3 loop reads CASSLEVGPYNEQFF. CDR3 nucleotides: TGCGCCAGCAGCTTGGAAGTAGGACCATACAATGAGCAGTTCTTC.

This clonotype was counted once. This chain uses TRBV7-6 with TRBJ1-1, with D possibly matching TRBD1 (5 bases). Per germline, CDR1 SGHVS and CDR2 FNYEAQ. This CDR3 is 15 amino acids long. Trimming stripped 5 bases from V and 4 bases from J, with 17 bases between. CDR3 bases: TGTGCCAGCAGCGTAGGGGACGCGCTGGGCACTGAAGCTTTCTTT. Its protein product is CASSVGDALGTEAFF.

V gene TRBV19 combines with J gene TRBJ2-7; 7 positions match TRBD2. The length of the CDR3 is 13 residues. Germline-derived CDR1 and CDR2 are LNHDA and SQIVND (reference sequence). The V segment lost 3 bases and the J segment 3 bases; nucleotides outside the gene matches: 2. The CDR3 DNA sequence: TGTGCCAGTAGTATCGGGACTAACTACGAGCAGTACTTC. Protein product: CASSIGTNYEQYF.

The V gene is TRBV5-1, the J gene TRBJ1-5; D gene unclear. The V end lost 4 bases, the J end lost 4 bases, and 9 bases lay between the germline ends. The CDR3 loop spans 13 amino acids. Germline V gene lookup returns CDR1 SGHRS and CDR2 YFSETQ. The CDR3 nucleotides are TGCGCCAGCAGCGCCTTGGGGAATCAGCCCCAGCATTTT. Protein product: CASSALGNQPQHF. The whole variable domain, filled in from reference TRBV5-1 and TRBJ1-5, reads KAGVTQTPRYLIKTRGQQVTLSCSPISGHRSVSWYQQTPGQGLQFLFEYFSETQRNKGNFPGRFSGRQFSNSRSEMNVSTLELGDSALYLCASSALGNQPQHFGDGTRLSIL.

The CDR3 nucleotides are TGTGCCAGCAGCTCAACTAGACTAGCGGGAGAGAGGAATGAGCAGTTCTTC. Protein: CASSSTRLAGERNEQFF. This chain joins TRBV7-9 and TRBJ2-1, with TRBD2 matching 12 bases. V shed 4 bases, J shed 7 bases, and the junction held 11 bases outside the gene matches. Germline CDR1 is SEHNR and CDR2 is FQNEAQ (reference sequence). The CDR3 contains 17 residues.

V and J are TRBV4-1 and TRBJ1-1; D uncertain. Trimming shortened V by 0 bases and J by 3 bases, and 11 bases separated the two germline ends. Germline V gives CDR1 MGHRA, CDR2 YSYEKL. CDR3 length equals 15 residues. The CDR3 bases are TGCGCCAGCAGCCAAGAGATGCGGGAGTACACTGAAGCTTTCTTT. Its translation: CASSQEMREYTEAFF.